These 19 T cell receptor beta chains originate from one sample sequenced in a study of shared clonotypes between healthy human individuals. This table comes from immunoSEQ multiplex PCR, and its TCRdb copy is limited to in-frame clones, with some not included. The sample holds over a million clones; approximately 78% are singletons and the top ten take more than 0.55%. Sequencing used memory CD4+ T cells from PBMCs. Indicated subset: CD45RA-negative fraction. Receptors originate from a man aged 18 to 35 in good health. Some clones in this sample may be carry-over from other donors' samples.

The chain is built from TRBV27 and TRBJ1-1, with 7 bases matching TRBD1. CDR1 MNHEY and CDR2 SMNVEV come from the germline V gene (reference sequence). J lost 5 bases, V lost 4 bases, and 4 bases had no gene match. This CDR3 comprises 13 residues. CDR3 DNA: TGTGCCAGCAGTTACAGGGGTGGGACTGAAGCTTTCTTT. This gives the protein CASSYRGGTEAFF.

V and J are TRBV9 and TRBJ2-5, with D perhaps matching TRBD1 (6 bases). Trimming pared 2 bases from V and 1 base from J, leaving 9 bases between. The CDR3 extends over 14 amino acids. Germline V lookup: CDR1 SGDLS, CDR2 YYNGEE. The CDR3 DNA follows: TGTGCCAGCAGCGTCGGACAGCTCCAAGAGACCCAGTACTTC. Translating it yields CASSVGQLQETQYF.

The chain employs TRBV4-1 and TRBJ2-2, with a possible D match to TRBD2 (6 bases). The germline V gene encodes CDR1 MGHRA and CDR2 YSYEKL. V shed 4 bases and J shed 1 base, with 13 bases lying between them. This CDR3 has 16 residues. The CDR3 here is CASSRGPAGNTGELFF. CDR3 bases: TGCGCCAGCAGCCGAGGTCCAGCGGGGAACACCGGGGAGCTGTTTTTT.

This clone was recorded at least ten times. Other nucleotide sequences from this sample produce the same CDR3. The V gene is TRBV2, the J gene TRBJ2-7, with 7 positions matching TRBD2. V was clipped by 8 bases and J by 1 base; unmatched bases: 8. This CDR3 comprises 14 residues. Germline CDR1 is SNHLY and CDR2 is FYNNEI. CDR3 sequence reads: CASQGGVLSYEQYF. The DNA of the CDR3 is TGTGCCAGCCAGGGAGGGGTCCTTTCCTACGAGCAGTACTTC.

J is TRBJ2-5 and V is TRBV5-1; no firm D call. CDR1 is SGHRS, CDR2 YFSETQ, per germline. This CDR3 is 15 amino acids long. Trimming cost V 2 bases and J 4 bases, with 15 bases left between them. The CDR3 spells CASSLDGTLTETQYF. The CDR3 DNA reads TGCGCCAGCAGCTTAGATGGCACGTTAACAGAGACCCAGTACTTC.

CDR3 in amino acids: CASSPPPRAQETQYF. The CDR3 DNA sequence: TGTGCCAGCAGCCCCCCGCCGCGGGCCCAAGAGACCCAGTACTTC. V and J are TRBV6-4 and TRBJ2-5; possibly TRBD2 for D (5 bases). The CDR3 sequence is 15 residues long. The V gene lost 6 bases and the J gene lost 1 base, with 15 bases spanning the gap. Germline CDR1 MRHNA, CDR2 SNTAGT.

In its sample, this clone was seen many times. The chain carries TRBV28 and TRBJ1-5; 11 nucleotides line up with TRBD1. Germline CDR1 MDHEN, CDR2 SYDVKM. The CDR3 length is 20 residues. The ends lost 7 bases at V and 2 bases at J; junction bases unmatched: 19. CDR3 in DNA: TGTGCCAGCACCGTACTAAGTATAGGGACAGGGGGGATAGGCAATCAGCCCCAGCATTTT. As protein: CASTVLSIGTGGIGNQPQHF.

The V gene is TRBV6-5, the J gene TRBJ1-2, with D tentatively TRBD1 (5 bases). Trimming removed 1 base from V and 8 bases from J, with 11 bases in between. Germline V CDR1 and CDR2: MNHEY, SVGAGI. CDR3 length: 13 amino acids. CDR3 in amino acids: CASSYWDGRGYTF. CDR3 DNA sequence: TGTGCCAGCAGTTACTGGGACGGACGCGGCTACACCTTC.

The chain recombines TRBV29-1 with TRBJ2-7, with D perhaps matching TRBD2 (5 bases). The CDR3 totals 15 residues. The V end was cut by 4 bases, the J end by 7 bases, with 23 bases between. Germline V lookup: CDR1 SQVTM, CDR2 ANQGSEA. The CDR3 bases are TGCAGCGTTGTGGGGAGTGGGTCCTTCTCCAGGGAGCAGTACTTC. It yields the protein CSVVGSGSFSREQYF.

V and J are TRBV19 and TRBJ1-5, with D unclear. The CDR3 loop spans 13 amino acids. Between the trimmed V and J ends, which lost 10 bases and 3 bases, there was a span of 13 bases. The germline V gene encodes CDR1 LNHDA and CDR2 SQIVND (reference sequence). CDR3 sequence: CATDGRHNQPQHF. Written as DNA, the CDR3 is TGTGCCACCGACGGACGGCACAATCAGCCCCAGCATTTT.

The chain has TRBV28 and TRBJ1-2, with 8 bases lining up with TRBD1. Trimming cost V 5 bases and J 5 bases; bases outside gene matches: 7. This CDR3 is built from 14 residues. The germline gives CDR1 MDHEN, CDR2 SYDVKM. The CDR3 loop is CASSLEGQVYGYTF. CDR3 coding DNA: TGTGCCAGCAGTCTTGAGGGACAGGTATATGGCTACACCTTC.

A few counts support this clone. The chain recombines TRBV28 with TRBJ1-2, with 7 bases fitting TRBD1. This CDR3 has 13 amino acids. Germline V gene data show CDR1 as MDHEN and CDR2 as SYDVKM. The V gene end was trimmed by 4 bases and the J gene end by 4 bases; junction bases not matched to a gene: 3. The CDR3 here is CASSYGTAYGYTF. CDR3 sequence (DNA): TGTGCCAGCAGTTACGGGACAGCCTATGGCTACACCTTC.

This chain joins TRBV9 and TRBJ2-1; TRBD2 matches at 9 bases. Germline CDR1 is SGDLS and CDR2 is YYNGEE. This CDR3 region has 17 residues. The ends lost 0 bases at V and 3 bases at J; junction bases unmatched: 7. The CDR3 is CASSVGASGNFYNEQFF. The CDR3 DNA reads TGTGCCAGCAGCGTAGGGGCTAGCGGGAATTTCTACAATGAGCAGTTCTTC.

This chain links TRBV5-6 with TRBJ1-1; 8 bases fit TRBD1. V lost 4 bases, J lost 5 bases, and 7 bases stayed unmatched. Germline CDR1 is SGHDT and CDR2 is YYEEEE. The CDR3 loop spans 14 amino acids. Here the CDR3 DNA reads TGTGCCAGCAGCGGACAGGGATATCGTACTGAAGCTTTCTTT. This sequence encodes CASSGQGYRTEAFF.

The V gene is TRBV4-1, the J gene TRBJ1-2; TRBD1 matches 9 bases. CDR1 and CDR2 (germline): MGHRA, YSYEKL. V trimming: 3 bases; J trimming: 3 bases; junction bases outside the gene matches: 14. This CDR3 spans 18 amino acids. The CDR3 loop is CASSQEPGQGLPDYGYTF. For the CDR3, the DNA is TGCGCCAGCAGCCAGGAACCGGGACAGGGTCTTCCAGACTATGGCTACACCTTC.

The V call is TRBV5-3, the J call TRBJ1-3, with no clear D. TRBV5-3 is an ORF, with its function uncertain. Trimming left V 7 bases short and J 0 bases short, with 8 bases between. The CDR3 has 13 residues. The CDR3 region is CARDCGSGNTIYF. The CDR3, as DNA: TGTGCCAGAGATTGCGGCTCTGGAAACACCATATATTTT.

This chain links TRBV7-2 with TRBJ2-7; 10 bases map to TRBD2. V was clipped by 5 bases and J by 4 bases; unmatched bases: 14. The CDR3 runs 17 residues. Looked up from germline, CDR1 is SGHTA and CDR2 is FQGNSA. CDR3 amino acids: CASSPREASGSSYEQYF. In DNA form, the CDR3 reads TGTGCCAGCAGCCCCCGCGAAGCTAGCGGGAGTTCGTACGAGCAGTACTTC.

The V call is TRBV28, the J call TRBJ2-1, with D unresolved. The germline gives CDR1 MDHEN, CDR2 SYDVKM. V was cut by 7 bases and J by 7 bases, with 17 bases left in between. The CDR3 extends over 14 amino acids. The CDR3 sequence is CASIESVGWNEQFF. CDR3 nucleotide sequence: TGTGCCAGCATCGAGTCGGTGGGTTGGAATGAGCAGTTCTTC. Variable domain in full (rest from reference TRBV28 and TRBJ2-1): DVKVTQSSRYLVKRTGEKVFLECVQDMDHENMFWYRQDPGLGLRLIYFSYDVKMKEKGDIPEGYSVSREKKERFSLILESASTNQTSMYLCASIESVGWNEQFFGPGTRLTVL.

This clone was recorded once. The rearrangement joins TRBV11-2 to TRBJ1-1; maybe TRBD1 (5 bases). This CDR3 spans 15 amino acids. Per germline, CDR1 SGHAT and CDR2 FQNNGV. Trimming left V 0 bases short and J 0 bases short, with 8 bases between. The CDR3: CASSLETVMNTEAFF. The DNA for the CDR3 is TGTGCCAGCAGCTTAGAGACAGTCATGAACACTGAAGCTTTCTTT.